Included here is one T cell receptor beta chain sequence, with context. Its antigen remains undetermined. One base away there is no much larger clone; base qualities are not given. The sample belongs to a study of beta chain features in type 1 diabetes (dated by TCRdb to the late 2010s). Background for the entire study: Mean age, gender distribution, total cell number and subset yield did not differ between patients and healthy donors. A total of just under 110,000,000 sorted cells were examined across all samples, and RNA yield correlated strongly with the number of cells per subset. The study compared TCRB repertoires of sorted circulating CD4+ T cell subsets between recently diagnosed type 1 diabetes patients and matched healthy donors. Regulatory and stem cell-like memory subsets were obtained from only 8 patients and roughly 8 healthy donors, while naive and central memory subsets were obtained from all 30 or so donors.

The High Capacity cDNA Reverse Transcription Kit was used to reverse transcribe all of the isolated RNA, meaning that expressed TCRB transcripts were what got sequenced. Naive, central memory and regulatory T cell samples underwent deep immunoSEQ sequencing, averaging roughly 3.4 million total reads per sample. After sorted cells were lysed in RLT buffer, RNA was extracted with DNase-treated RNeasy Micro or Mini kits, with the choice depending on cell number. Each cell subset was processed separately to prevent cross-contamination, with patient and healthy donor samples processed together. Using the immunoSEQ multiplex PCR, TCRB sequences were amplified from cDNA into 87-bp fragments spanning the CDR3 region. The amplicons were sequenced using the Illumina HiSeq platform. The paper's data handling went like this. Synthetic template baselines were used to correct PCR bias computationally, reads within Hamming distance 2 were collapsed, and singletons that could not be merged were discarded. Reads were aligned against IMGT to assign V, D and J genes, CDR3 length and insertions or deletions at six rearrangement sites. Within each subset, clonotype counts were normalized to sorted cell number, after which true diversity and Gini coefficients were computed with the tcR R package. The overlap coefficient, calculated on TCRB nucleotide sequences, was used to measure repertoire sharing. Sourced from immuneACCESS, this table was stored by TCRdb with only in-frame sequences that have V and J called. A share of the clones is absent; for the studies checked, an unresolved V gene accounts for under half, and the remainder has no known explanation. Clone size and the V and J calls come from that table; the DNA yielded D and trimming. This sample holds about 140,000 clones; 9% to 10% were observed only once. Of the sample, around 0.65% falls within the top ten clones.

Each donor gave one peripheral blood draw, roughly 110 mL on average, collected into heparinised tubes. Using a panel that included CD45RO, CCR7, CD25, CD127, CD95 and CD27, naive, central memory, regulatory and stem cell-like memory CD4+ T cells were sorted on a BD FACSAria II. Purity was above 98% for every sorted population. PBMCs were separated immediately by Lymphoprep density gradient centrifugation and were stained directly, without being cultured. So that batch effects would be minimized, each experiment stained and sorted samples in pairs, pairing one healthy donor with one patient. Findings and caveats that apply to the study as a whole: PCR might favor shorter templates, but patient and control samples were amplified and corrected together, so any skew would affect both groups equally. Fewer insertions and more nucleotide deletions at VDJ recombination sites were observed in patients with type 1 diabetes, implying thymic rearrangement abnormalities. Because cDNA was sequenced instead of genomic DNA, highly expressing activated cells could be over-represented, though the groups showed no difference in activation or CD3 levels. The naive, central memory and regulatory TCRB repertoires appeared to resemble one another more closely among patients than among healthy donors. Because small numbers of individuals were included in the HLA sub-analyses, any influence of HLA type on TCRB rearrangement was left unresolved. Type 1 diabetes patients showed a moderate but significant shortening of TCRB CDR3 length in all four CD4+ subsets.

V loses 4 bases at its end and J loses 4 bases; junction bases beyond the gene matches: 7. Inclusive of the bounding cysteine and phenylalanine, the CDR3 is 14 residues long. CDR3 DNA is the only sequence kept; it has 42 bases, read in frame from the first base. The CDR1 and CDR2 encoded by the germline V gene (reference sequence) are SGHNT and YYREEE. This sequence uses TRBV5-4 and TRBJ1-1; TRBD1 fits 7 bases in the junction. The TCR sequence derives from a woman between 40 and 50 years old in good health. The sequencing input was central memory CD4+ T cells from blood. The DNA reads TGTGCCAGCAGCCCGGGACAGCTTGGCACTGAAGCTTTCTTT. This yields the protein CASSPGQLGTEAFF.